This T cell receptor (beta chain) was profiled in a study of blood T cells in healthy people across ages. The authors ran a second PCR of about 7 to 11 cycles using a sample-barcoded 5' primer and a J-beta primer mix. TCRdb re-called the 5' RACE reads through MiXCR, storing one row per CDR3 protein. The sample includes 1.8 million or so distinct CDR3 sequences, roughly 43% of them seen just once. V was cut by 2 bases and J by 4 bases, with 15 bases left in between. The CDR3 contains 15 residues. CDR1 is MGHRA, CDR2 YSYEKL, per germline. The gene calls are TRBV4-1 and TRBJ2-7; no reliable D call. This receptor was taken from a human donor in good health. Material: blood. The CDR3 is CASSQLLGSSYEQYF. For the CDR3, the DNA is TGCGCCAGCAGCCAACTTCTGGGTTCCTCGTACGAGCAGTACTTC.